This T cell receptor (beta chain) is from a study of blood T cell repertoires in COVID-19 (dated by TCRdb to the early 2020s). For context, the study as a whole: Samples covering the acute and convalescent phases of COVID-19 were provided by collaborators in the United States, Italy and Spain. The prospective study material was composed of cDNA or gDNA derived from T cells, B-cell-depleted T cells, or PBMCs. Subjects who had been exposed to COVID-19, were actively infected with it, or had recovered from it provided the deeply sampled blood TCRbeta repertoires that made up the dataset. The repertoires were released in a freely available public database meant as a resource for research on the immune response to SARS-CoV-2. Samples came from the ongoing ImmuneRACE study (first 160 participants) plus 1,254 subjects from 6 global collaborators. The sample metadata nearly always contained a de-identified subject ID, COVID-19 status, age in years and sex. Where available, HLA class I and class II types were taken from metadata supplied by the sample provider and were not determined by assay-based typing.

At the junction V is shortened by 10 bases and J by 0 bases, with 15 bases in between. CDR1 and CDR2 were assigned from the germline V gene as MDHEN and SYDVKM. Spanning cysteine to phenylalanine, the CDR3 consists of 14 amino acids. This entry keeps only the CDR3 DNA: 42 bases, framed from base 1. Whole blood was collected in K2EDTA tubes by collaborating institutions according to the institutions' own protocols. For TCRbeta analysis, collaborators shipped samples as frozen whole blood, isolated PBMCs, or DNA extracted from either of those sample types. Summary of the overall study and its limitations: Clinical and demographic metadata were provided uncurated, with the amount varying by source and participant.

Remarks on this clone: Its antigen is not yet known. Per-base qualities were not stored, and no clone one base away is much larger.

TCRbeta CDR3 regions were amplified from genomic DNA by means of the immunoSEQ Assay, a bias-controlled multiplex PCR. The paper's data handling went like this. The number of nucleated cells in each sample was estimated by amplification of reference gene primers within the assay. To quantify the absolute abundance of each unique TCRbeta CDR3 rearrangement, sequence reads were collapsed and filtered. For each sample, productive Simpson clonality was calculated by taking the square root of Simpson's diversity index across productive rearrangements. TCRdb obtained this table from immuneACCESS and retained in-frame rearrangements with V and J assigned. These tables miss some clones; where compared with another copy, unresolved V genes account for less than half of the shortfall, and the remainder is unexplained. The D gene and trimming were derived from the DNA, and the V and J assignments and clone size from that table. This sample holds 100,000 or so clones; roughly 92% were observed only once. Roughly 5.6% of the sample goes to the ten largest clones.

Sequenced: peripheral blood. In this chain, TRBV28 is recombined with TRBJ1-1; no D segment can be confidently identified. The TCR sequence derives from a man aged 45 to 65 with active COVID-19. CDR3 region: CATTPLEMNTEAFF. The DNA reads TGTGCCACTACCCCACTGGAGATGAACACTGAAGCTTTCTTT.